Listed below are T cell receptor beta chains from one sample, sequenced in a study of CD8 T cells in ankylosing spondylitis. TCRdb re-called the 5' RACE reads with MiXCR, one entry per CDR3 protein. The sample holds about 540,000 distinct CDR3 sequences; roughly 13% are singletons and the top ten take nearly 7%. Sequencing input: blood, either unsorted or a sorted T cell fraction (not recorded which). Receptors originate from a male donor with ankylosing spondylitis. Each CDR3 is given with its conserved first and last residue. D genes are given only for firm matches. Clone size is shown for a subset of rows, as once, few, many or a class of expanded clone.

d_call cdr3_length j_call clone_size v_call cdr3_aa cdr3_nt
. 13 TRBJ2-2 few TRBV7-8 CASSHGVDGELFF TGTGCCAGCAGCCACGGGGTGGACGGGGAGCTGTTTTTT
TRBD1 17 TRBJ2-2 . TRBV12-3/TRBV12-4 CASSLAFGTAKTGELFF TGTGCCAGCAGTTTAGCTTTTGGGACAGCTAAGACCGGGGAGCTGTTTTTT
. 14 TRBJ1-4 few TRBV5-1 CASSLAHPREKLFF TGCGCCAGCAGCTTGGCTCACCCAAGAGAAAAACTGTTTTTT
TRBD2 16 TRBJ2-1 . TRBV2 CASSGLAGSLGNEQFF TGTGCCAGCAGTGGCCTAGCGGGATCCCTTGGGAATGAGCAGTTCTTC
TRBD2 15 TRBJ2-3 many TRBV3-1 CASSPSGAFTDTQYF TGTGCCAGCAGCCCTAGCGGGGCGTTCACAGATACGCAGTATTTT
. 18 TRBJ2-3 few TRBV21-1 CASSTDPRTGHTTDTQYF TGTGCCAGCAGCACGGATCCAAGGACAGGGCACACCACAGATACGCAGTATTTT
. 13 TRBJ1-2 . TRBV27 CASSSTRNYGYTF TGTGCCAGCAGTTCTACCAGGAACTATGGCTACACCTTC
TRBD1 18 TRBJ1-3 . TRBV4-1 CASSQAVPGQVSGNTIYF TGCGCCAGCAGCCAGGCCGTCCCGGGACAGGTCTCTGGAAACACCATATATTTT
TRBD2 15 TRBJ2-7 few TRBV27 CASSLGAGGTGEQYF TGTGCCAGCAGTTTAGGGGCGGGAGGTACCGGAGAGCAGTACTTC
TRBD2 17 TRBJ2-1 . TRBV12-3/TRBV12-4 CASSLGASGRSYNEQFF TGTGCCAGCAGTTTAGGGGCTAGCGGGAGATCCTACAATGAGCAGTTCTTC
. 12 TRBJ2-3 . TRBV18 CASSYNTDTQYF TGTGCCAGCTCTTACAACACAGATACGCAGTATTTT
. 11 TRBJ1-5 few TRBV20-1 CSASEDQPQHF TGCAGTGCTTCAGAAGATCAGCCCCAGCATTTT
. 13 TRBJ1-1 few TRBV2 CASVPPGSTEAFF TGTGCCAGCGTCCCACCCGGCTCCACTGAAGCTTTCTTT
. 13 TRBJ2-5 . TRBV5-1 CASSLYIQETQYF TGCGCCAGCAGCTTGTACATCCAAGAGACCCAGTACTTC
. 14 TRBJ1-6 . TRBV10-2 CASTQDRPKSPLHF TGCGCCAGCACGCAGGACCGACCGAAGTCACCCCTCCACTTT
. 15 TRBJ2-3 few TRBV12-3/TRBV12-4 CASTGGRSRGDTQYF TGTGCCAGCACAGGTGGTCGCAGCCGGGGCGATACGCAGTATTTT
TRBD1 17 TRBJ2-3 few TRBV24-1 CATSDATGGAGTDTQYF TGTGCCACCAGTGATGCGACAGGGGGAGCGGGCACAGATACGCAGTATTTT
. 15 TRBJ2-2 . TRBV3-1 CASSRLGPGTGELFF TGTGCCAGCAGTCGACTAGGCCCCGGGACCGGGGAGCTGTTTTTT
. 16 TRBJ2-7 . TRBV7-6 CASSRRDPRSSYEQYF TGTGCCAGCAGCCGCCGGGACCCGAGAAGCTCCTACGAGCAGTACTTC
TRBD2 16 TRBJ2-7 few TRBV3-1 CASSPGTSGSRNEQYF TGTGCCAGCAGCCCCGGGACTAGCGGGAGTCGGAACGAGCAGTACTTC
TRBD2 16 TRBJ2-1 few TRBV24-1 CATSDPTSGRFGEQFF TGTGCCACCAGTGACCCGACTAGCGGGAGGTTTGGGGAGCAGTTCTTC
TRBD2 16 TRBJ2-3 . TRBV2 CASSEGLAGGSDTQYF TGTGCCAGCAGCGAAGGACTAGCGGGAGGTTCAGATACGCAGTATTTT
. 14 TRBJ2-1 few TRBV28 CASSFRQGWYEQFF TGTGCCAGCAGTTTCCGGCAGGGGTGGTATGAGCAGTTCTTC
TRBD2 16 TRBJ2-2 few TRBV24-1 CATSDPLAGDTGELFF TGTGCCACCAGTGACCCACTAGCGGGAGACACCGGGGAGCTGTTTTTT
. 15 TRBJ2-5 . TRBV27 CASSLIHGPQETQYF TGTGCCAGCAGTTTAATTCACGGGCCACAAGAGACCCAGTACTTC
. 16 TRBJ2-2 . TRBV6-2/TRBV6-3 CASSYSGRPNTGELFF TGTGCCAGCAGTTACTCGGGCCGACCGAACACCGGGGAGCTGTTTTTT
. 16 TRBJ2-3 . TRBV5-6 CASSSTRGSSTDTQYF TGTGCCAGCAGCTCCACAAGGGGGTCCAGCACAGATACGCAGTATTTT
. 16 TRBJ1-1 few TRBV7-9 CASSWGMGGANTEAFF TGTGCCAGCAGCTGGGGGATGGGGGGGGCGAACACTGAAGCTTTCTTT
TRBD2 13 TRBJ2-1 few TRBV28 CASRGGFYNEQFF TGTGCCAGCAGGGGGGGGTTTTACAATGAGCAGTTCTTC
. 13 TRBJ1-1 . TRBV19 CASSRGASTEAFF TGTGCCAGTAGTAGGGGGGCGTCCACTGAAGCTTTCTTT
. 14 TRBJ2-5 . TRBV5-1 CASSLDSGRETQYF TGCGCCAGCAGCTTGGATTCAGGGCGAGAGACCCAGTACTTC
. 14 TRBJ1-4 . TRBV10-2 CASSARGIREKLFF TGCGCCAGCAGTGCTCGGGGGATACGCGAAAAACTGTTTTTT
. 16 TRBJ1-2 many TRBV7-9 CASSLGVSGDNYGYTF TGTGCCAGCAGCTTAGGAGTATCAGGGGATAACTATGGCTACACCTTC
. 16 TRBJ2-2 . TRBV9 CASSVRGALADGELFF TGTGCCAGCAGCGTACGCGGGGCCCTAGCCGACGGGGAGCTGTTTTTT
. 15 TRBJ1-2 few TRBV4-2 CASSLEKGVHYGYTF TGTGCCAGCAGCTTAGAGAAGGGAGTACACTATGGCTACACCTTC
. 11 TRBJ2-1 . TRBV30 CAWEMTGPQFF TGTGCCTGGGAAATGACAGGCCCCCAGTTCTTC
TRBD1 17 TRBJ2-5 . TRBV29-1 CSADLSGTGGSGETQYF TGCAGCGCTGACCTTTCCGGGACAGGGGGCTCGGGAGAGACCCAGTACTTC
TRBD2 15 TRBJ2-1 . TRBV3-1 CASRQGLAVYNEQFF TGTGCCAGCAGGCAGGGACTAGCGGTTTACAATGAGCAGTTCTTC
. 11 TRBJ2-5 . TRBV15 CATSVQETQYF TGTGCCACCAGCGTCCAAGAGACCCAGTACTTC
. 14 TRBJ2-2 many TRBV19 CASSPRSGTGELFF TGTGCCAGTAGCCCCCGGTCGGGGACCGGGGAGCTGTTTTTT
TRBD1 14 TRBJ2-2 few TRBV6-1 CASTLGQAVGELFF TGTGCCAGCACCTTGGGACAGGCGGTCGGGGAGCTGTTTTTT
TRBD1 15 TRBJ2-5 few TRBV5-5 CASTRQGFLQETQYF TGTGCCAGCACCAGACAGGGCTTCCTCCAAGAGACCCAGTACTTC
TRBD2 17 TRBJ2-2 . TRBV7-9 CASSRGRDLTGTGELFF TGTGCCAGCAGCCGTGGGAGGGACCTTACGGGCACCGGGGAGCTGTTTTTT
TRBD1 12 TRBJ1-1 . TRBV29-1 CSPRHRGRGTFF TGCAGCCCTCGACACAGGGGGCGCGGGACTTTCTTT
. 15 TRBJ2-1 . TRBV11-2 CASSLVVAVYNEQFF TGTGCCAGCAGCTTAGTGGTAGCGGTATACAATGAGCAGTTCTTC
TRBD1 14 TRBJ2-7 few TRBV9 CASSVGGRGREQYF TGTGCCAGCAGCGTAGGGGGCAGGGGGCGCGAGCAGTACTTC
TRBD2 12 TRBJ2-5 few TRBV20-1 CSVAGGQETQYF TGCAGTGTGGCGGGAGGCCAAGAGACCCAGTACTTC
. 14 TRBJ2-5 few TRBV7-9 CASSDTRLGETQYF TGTGCCAGCAGCGACACTAGGCTGGGAGAGACCCAGTACTTC
TRBD1 14 TRBJ2-7 many TRBV9 CASSPGTASYEQYF TGTGCCAGCAGCCCCGGGACAGCCTCCTACGAGCAGTACTTC
. 11 TRBJ1-1 few TRBV20-1 CSARRVYEAFF TGCAGTGCTAGGAGAGTATATGAAGCTTTCTTT
. 13 TRBJ2-1 once TRBV2 CASSESSFNEQFF TGTGCCAGCAGTGAGTCGTCTTTCAATGAGCAGTTCTTC
. 13 TRBJ2-6 few TRBV27 CASSMTGANVLTF TGTGCCAGCAGTATGACAGGGGCCAACGTCCTGACTTTC
TRBD2 16 TRBJ2-1 . TRBV7-8 CASSSLGTSLASEQFF TGTGCCAGCAGCTCCCTCGGGACTAGCCTTGCATCTGAGCAGTTCTTC